A single sample is the source of the 30 T cell receptor beta chains below, sequenced in a study of spatial heterogeneity in lung cancer. The time point denotes: sample taken at primary tumor resection. The input material, whole RNA from tumor, nontumor lung or frozen PBMC, was sequenced unsorted. Each CDR3 protein is one row after TCRdb ran MiXCR on the 5' RACE reads. Of about 95,000 distinct CDR3 sequences listed, roughly 10% were seen once; the top ten hold around 7%. The specimen comprised PBMCs, sampled at surgery. The receptors originated from a male donor with early-stage non-small cell lung cancer.

In its sample, this clonotype was seen many times. J is TRBJ2-3 and V is TRBV19, with TRBD2 identical over 13 bases. CDR3 length: 15 amino acids. CDR1 is LNHDA, CDR2 SQIVND, per germline (reference sequence). Trimming at V came to 6 bases and at J to 7 bases, leaving 7 bases not matched to a gene. The CDR3 DNA follows: TGTGCCAGTAGAGGACTAGCGGGAGTGCGAAATACGCAGTATTTT. This translates into CASRGLAGVRNTQYF. Full variable domain (remainder filled in from reference TRBV19 and TRBJ2-3): DGGITQSPKYLFRKEGQNVTLSCEQNLNHDAMYWYRQDPGQGLRLIYYSQIVNDFQKGDIAEGYSVSREKKESFPLTVTSAQKNPTAFYLCASRGLAGVRNTQYFGPGTRLTVL.

This clonotype occurred many times. This chain joins TRBV29-1 and TRBJ1-2; no clear D gene. The CDR3 loop spans 13 amino acids. Looked up from germline, CDR1 is SQVTM and CDR2 is ANQGSEA. The V end was cut by 4 bases, the J end by 3 bases, with 12 bases between. The CDR3 protein is CSVGQGLDYGYTF. CDR3 bases: TGCAGCGTTGGCCAAGGCTTAGACTATGGCTACACCTTC.

This sequence joins TRBV27 and TRBJ2-1, with D perhaps matching TRBD1 (5 bases). CDR3 size: 15 residues. Trimming took 7 bases from V and 0 from J, leaving 13 bases between them. The germline V gene has CDR1 MNHEY and CDR2 SMNVEV (reference sequence). This CDR3 is CASTPQGISYNEQFF. The CDR3 nucleotides read TGTGCCAGCACACCTCAGGGAATCTCCTACAATGAGCAGTTCTTC.

A few counts support this clonotype. V and J are TRBV19 and TRBJ1-5, with TRBD1 identical over 8 bases. Germline lookup yields CDR1 LNHDA and CDR2 SQIVND (reference sequence). This CDR3 comprises 19 residues. The J segment lost 0 bases and the V segment lost 7 bases, leaving 17 bases of the junction unmatched. The CDR3 is CASTPKDRVSLGSNQPQHF. CDR3 coding DNA: TGTGCCAGTACCCCCAAGGACAGGGTTTCTTTGGGTAGCAATCAGCCCCAGCATTTT.

This clonotype was counted between two and nine times. V is TRBV7-9 and J is TRBJ2-1, with 8 bases matching TRBD2. J was trimmed by 2 bases and V by 5 bases; bases with no gene match: 14. CDR1 and CDR2 (germline): SEHNR, FQNEAQ (reference sequence). The CDR3 sequence is 18 residues long. CDR3 residues: CASSKRGLSGDTYNEQFF. Written as DNA, the CDR3 is TGTGCCAGCAGCAAAAGAGGGCTTAGCGGGGACACCTACAATGAGCAGTTCTTC.

Note on this clonotype: Mismatch with germline at one junction end may stem from a read error. The CDR3 nucleotides are TGTGTCAGCACCACCCACAGGAGGACAGTCGAGCAGTACTTC. It specifies CVSTTHRRTVEQYF. The chain combines TRBV6-4 with TRBJ2-7; possibly TRBD1 for D (6 bases). CDR3 length equals 14 residues. CDR1 and CDR2 (germline): MRHNA, SNTAGT.

This clonotype occurred many times. CDR3 loop: CASSVALTDYGYTF. The DNA for the CDR3 is TGTGCCAGCAGCGTAGCTTTGACGGACTATGGCTACACCTTC. V gene TRBV9 combines with J gene TRBJ1-2; D unclear. This CDR3 comprises 14 residues. V was pared by 0 bases and J by 3 bases, with 9 bases between. Germline V gene data show CDR1 as SGDLS and CDR2 as YYNGEE.

This clonotype turned up a few times. The CDR3 DNA follows: TGTGCCAGCAGTTCTTTCCGGGACACCCGCTCTGGAAACACCATATATTTT. Its protein is CASSSFRDTRSGNTIYF. The chain employs TRBV6-5 and TRBJ1-3, with D perhaps TRBD1 (6 bases). The ends were cut back, 4 bases at V and 0 bases at J, with 16 bases in the middle. This CDR3 has 17 residues. Germline loops: CDR1 MNHEY, CDR2 SVGAGI.

The sample holds many counts of this clonotype. CDR3 sequence reads: CASSPPTSGVNTGELFF. CDR3 bases: TGCGCCAGCAGCCCACCGACTAGCGGGGTGAACACCGGGGAGCTGTTTTTT. The V gene is TRBV5-1, the J gene TRBJ2-2; 11 positions agree with TRBD2. Per germline, CDR1 SGHRS and CDR2 YFSETQ. The CDR3 has 17 residues. The trim removed 4 bases at V and 1 base at J, leaving 6 bases unmatched.

There are a few counts of this clonotype. V gene TRBV7-8 combines with J gene TRBJ2-1; D unclear. Looked up from germline, CDR1 is SGHVS and CDR2 is FQNEAQ. This CDR3 contains 13 residues. V lost 4 bases and J lost 2, with 6 bases in between. The CDR3: CASSSTPYNEQFF. In DNA form, the CDR3 reads TGTGCCAGCAGCTCAACCCCCTACAATGAGCAGTTCTTC. Supplemented by reference TRBV7-8 and TRBJ2-1, the full variable domain reads GAGVSQSPRYKVAKRGQDVALRCDPISGHVSLFWYQQALGQGPEFLTYFQNEAQLDKSGLPSDRFFAERPEGSVSTLKIQRTQQEDSAVYLCASSSTPYNEQFFGPGTRLTVL.

The genes are TRBV15 and TRBJ2-7, with 7 bases identical to TRBD2. V lost 1 base, J lost 7 bases, and 10 bases stayed unmatched. The CDR3 is made up of 15 amino acids. Germline V lookup: CDR1 LNHNV, CDR2 YYDKDF (reference sequence). Here the CDR3 DNA reads TGTGCCACCAGCAGAGTGGGAGCGGGGCCGCGGGAGCAGTACTTC. This encodes CATSRVGAGPREQYF.

This clonotype has more than one count but fewer than ten. The chain has TRBV6-2 or TRBV6-3 and TRBJ2-3, with D perhaps TRBD1 (5 bases). This CDR3 has 12 amino acids. CDR1 and CDR2 (germline): MNHEY, SVGEGT. V was cut by 6 bases and J by 11 bases, with 15 bases left in between. The CDR3 sequence: CASRPQGSGQYF. The CDR3 DNA sequence: TGTGCCAGCAGGCCTCAGGGTTCAGGGCAGTATTTT.

This clonotype has ten or more counts. This chain uses TRBV6-2 or TRBV6-3 with TRBJ2-1; TRBD2 might be the D (5 bases). The CDR3 contains 15 residues. Germline V gene data show CDR1 as MNHEY and CDR2 as SVGEGT. Trimming removed 5 bases at V and 0 bases at J, with 11 bases between. DNA of the CDR3: TGTGCCAGCAGTGACTACATCTCCTCCTACAATGAGCAGTTCTTC. This encodes CASSDYISSYNEQFF.

The sample holds many counts of this clonotype. The chain carries TRBV19 and TRBJ1-3; D ambiguous. V was shortened by 11 bases and J by 0 bases, with 14 bases between the two germline ends. The CDR3 consists of 14 residues. Per germline, CDR1 LNHDA and CDR2 SQIVND (reference sequence). The CDR3 coding sequence is TGTGCCGTCGACCCTCAGGCCTCTGGAAACACCATATATTTT. This translates into CAVDPQASGNTIYF.

This clonotype was detected only a few times. The J gene is TRBJ2-7, the V gene TRBV21-1; the table's D call, TRBD1, has no DNA check behind it. TRBV21-1 is deemed a pseudogene. The CDR3 loop spans 11 amino acids. The CDR3 nucleotides are TGTGCCAGCAGGGGGGGCAACGAGCAGTACTTC. Amino acid sequence: CASRGGNEQYF.

This sequence joins TRBV20-1 and TRBJ1-2; D gene ambiguous. The germline V gene encodes CDR1 DFQATT and CDR2 SNEGSKA (reference sequence). V lost 2 bases to trimming and J lost 0 bases, with 7 bases between them. The CDR3 length is 13 residues. In nucleotides, the CDR3 is TGCAGTGCTAGAAGCCAAGCTAACTATGGCTACACCTTC. Translation: CSARSQANYGYTF.

This clonotype was detected many times. The chain employs TRBV27 and TRBJ1-5; 9 bases are a match to TRBD1. The CDR3 extends over 12 amino acids. J gave up 8 bases and V 7 bases, and 3 bases lay outside the gene matches. Germline V gives CDR1 MNHEY, CDR2 SMNVEV (reference sequence). The CDR3 is CASKTGGKPQHF. The CDR3 DNA reads TGTGCCAGCAAGACAGGGGGGAAGCCCCAGCATTTT.

In its sample, this clonotype was seen many times. The chain couples TRBV5-1 to TRBJ2-2; D might be TRBD1 (5 bases). This CDR3 has 14 residues. V shed 0 bases and J shed 5 bases, with 8 bases lying between them. Germline V gene lookup returns CDR1 SGHRS and CDR2 YFSETQ. CDR3 residues: CASSLEGHTGELFF. The CDR3 region has the DNA TGCGCCAGCAGCTTGGAGGGGCATACCGGGGAGCTGTTTTTT.

This clonotype has more than one count but fewer than ten. CDR3 coding DNA: TGCGCCAGCAGCCCCGATCCTGACTTTGCGGGGGGCACAGATACGCAGTATTTT. Translation: CASSPDPDFAGGTDTQYF. V usage is TRBV4-1 and J usage is TRBJ2-3, with TRBD2 identical over 7 bases. V was clipped by 4 bases and J by 1 base; unmatched bases: 14. Germline assignment: CDR1 MGHRA and CDR2 YSYEKL. The CDR3 consists of 18 residues.

This clonotype has only a few counts. The genes are TRBV7-9 and TRBJ2-1; D is possibly TRBD2 (6 bases). Looked up from germline, CDR1 is SEHNR and CDR2 is FQNEAQ (reference sequence). V lost 5 bases to trimming and J lost 7 bases, with 12 bases between them. The CDR3 contains 13 residues. This chain's CDR3 is CASSRDSPNEQFF. For the CDR3, the DNA is TGTGCCAGCAGCCGGGACTCCCCTAATGAGCAGTTCTTC.

The chain joins TRBV9 to TRBJ2-3; TRBD2 aligns across 7 bases. The ends lost 4 bases at V and 0 bases at J; junction bases unmatched: 5. Germline V gene lookup returns CDR1 SGDLS and CDR2 YYNGEE. CDR3 length equals 15 residues. The CDR3 coding sequence is TGTGCCAGCAGCTCCGGGGGGTACAGCACAGATACGCAGTATTTT. Translation gives CASSSGGYSTDTQYF.

The sample holds a few counts of this clonotype. V and J are TRBV6-6 and TRBJ2-3, with D perhaps given as TRBD1 or TRBD2 (5 bases each). The CDR3 length is 13 residues. V was pared by 11 bases and J by 1 base, with 13 bases between. The germline CDR1 and CDR2 sequences are MNHNY and SVGAGI (reference sequence). CDR3 coding DNA: TGTGCCGGCATGCAGGGAGGCACAGATACGCAGTATTTT. This codes for CAGMQGGTDTQYF.

This clonotype has ten or more counts. This rearrangement joins TRBV3-1 to TRBJ2-7; unclear D gene. Germline CDR1 and CDR2: LGHDT and YNNKEL (reference sequence). The CDR3 totals 14 residues. Trimming removed 4 bases from V and 5 bases from J, with 15 bases in between. The CDR3 DNA is TGTGCCAGCAGCCCCCCGTCCATCCAACACGAGCAGTACTTC. This encodes CASSPPSIQHEQYF.

This chain connects TRBV20-1 to TRBJ2-3; TRBD2 is a possible D gene (5 bases). The germline V gene encodes CDR1 DFQATT and CDR2 SNEGSKA (reference sequence). Between the trimmed V and J ends, which lost 3 bases and 3 bases, there was a span of 7 bases. This CDR3 is 12 amino acids long. This CDR3 is CSASGDTDTQYF. The CDR3 DNA follows: TGCAGTGCTAGCGGGGATACAGATACGCAGTATTTT.

This clonotype was counted a few times. This chain connects TRBV28 to TRBJ2-2, with D maybe TRBD2 (6 bases). Germline V gene sequence: CDR1 MDHEN, CDR2 SYDVKM. The ends were cut back, 5 bases at V and 5 bases at J, with 15 bases in the middle. The CDR3 sequence is 15 residues long. This chain's CDR3 is CASSPGTLITGELFF. The DNA for the CDR3 is TGTGCCAGCAGTCCCGGGACTTTGATAACCGGGGAGCTGTTTTTT.

The CDR3 sequence is CSARGVYSGSSYEQYF. CDR3 coding DNA: TGCAGTGCTAGAGGGGTGTATAGCGGGAGCTCCTACGAGCAGTACTTC. The chain couples TRBV20-1 to TRBJ2-7; 9 nucleotides line up with TRBD2. The CDR3 is 16 amino acids. Germline V lookup: CDR1 DFQATT, CDR2 SNEGSKA (reference sequence). V lost 1 base, J lost 0 bases, and 7 bases stayed unmatched.

The table lists this clonotype with a few counts. This chain connects TRBV4-2 to TRBJ2-7, with D perhaps given as TRBD1 or TRBD2 (6 bases each). The germline gives CDR1 LGHNA, CDR2 YNFKEQ. The ends were cut back, 4 bases at V and 3 bases at J, with 10 bases in the middle. The CDR3 sequence is 13 residues long. The CDR3 region is CASSPEGGYEQYF. CDR3 nucleotides: TGTGCCAGCAGCCCAGAGGGGGGCTACGAGCAGTACTTC.

This clonotype showed up just a few times. The rearrangement joins TRBV7-7 to TRBJ2-5, with D unresolved. CDR1 and CDR2 from the germline V gene are SSHAT and FNYEAQ (reference sequence). The length of the CDR3 is 14 residues. With 0 bases removed from V and 5 bases from J, the gap between germline ends came to 10 bases. Written as DNA, the CDR3 is TGTGCCAGCAGCTTAGCGCATGGTCCGGAGACCCAGTACTTC. It is translated as CASSLAHGPETQYF. The full variable domain, in which reference TRBV7-7 and TRBJ2-5 provide the parts outside the CDR3, is GAGVSQSPRYKVTKRGQDVTLRCDPISSHATLYWYQQALGQGPEFLTYFNYEAQPDKSGLPSDRFSAERPEGSISTLTIQRTEQRDSAMYRCASSLAHGPETQYFGPGTRLLVL.

This clonotype was counted ten times or more. The chain has TRBV2 and TRBJ2-2, with D perhaps TRBD1 or TRBD2 (5 bases each). The CDR3 extends over 14 amino acids. CDR1 and CDR2 (germline): SNHLY, FYNNEI. V gave up 5 bases and J gave up 0 bases, with 7 bases separating them. DNA for the CDR3: TGTGCCAGCAGTTGGGACCCGAACACCGGGGAGCTGTTTTTT. This sequence encodes CASSWDPNTGELFF.

This clonotype was counted only a few times. The chain carries TRBV11-1 and TRBJ2-1; a weak D match, TRBD1 (5 bases). Trimming took off 1 base at V and 5 bases at J, with 9 bases between the two ends. Germline V gives CDR1 SGHAT, CDR2 FQDESV (reference sequence). This CDR3 spans 14 amino acids. The CDR3 DNA sequence: TGTGCCAGCAGCTTAGAGGGGCCAAACAATGAGCAGTTCTTC. It codes for CASSLEGPNNEQFF. The full variable domain, with the rest looked up from reference TRBV11-1 and TRBJ2-1, is EAEVAQSPRYKITEKSQAVAFWCDPISGHATLYWYRQILGQGPELLVQFQDESVVDDSQLPKDRFSAERLKGVDSTLKIQPAELGDSAMYLCASSLEGPNNEQFFGPGTRLTVL.